This T cell receptor beta chain was identified in a study of blood T cell repertoires in COVID-19. Across the study: Italy, Spain and the United States were the sources of the convalescent and acute COVID-19 samples. T cells, B-cell-depleted T cells, or PBMCs supplied cDNA or gDNA.

Authors' processing steps: Estimation of nucleated cell counts was performed using reference gene primer amplification. Generated by immunoSEQ multiplex PCR, the TCRdb table keeps only in-frame clones and is missing some. V and J calls and clone size are copied from that table; D and trimming were computed from the DNA. Here the sample spans some 38,000 clones, roughly 70% being singletons. Enrolment of Seattle patients took place during active infection, and they were followed longitudinally. The trim removed 9 bases at V and 3 bases at J, leaving 7 bases unmatched. The germline gives CDR1 MNHEY, CDR2 SMNVEV (reference sequence). The CDR3 is 14 residues long.

The source material was peripheral blood. This chain connects TRBV27 to TRBJ1-5; 8 bases align to TRBD1. This clonotype originated in a man between 65 and 85 years old with COVID-19, enrolled during active disease. CDR3 amino acids: CARDRVGNNQPQHF. As DNA, the CDR3 is TGTGCCAGGGACAGGGTAGGGAACAATCAGCCCCAGCATTTT.